These T cell receptor beta chains were read from a single sample in a study of OX40 agonist ivuxolimab in advanced cancers. Using immunoSEQ multiplex PCR, the repertoire was profiled, and TCRdb retains in-frame clones only, with some absent. The data hold about 90,000 clones, with more than 70% observed a single time. The input for sequencing was CD4+ or CD8+ T cells sorted from blood, taken in a trial of the OX40 agonist ivuxolimab. These receptors were taken from an adult with an advanced solid tumor such as melanoma, head and neck, liver or kidney cancer. Both conserved end residues are part of each CDR3. The D gene is left open where the match is weak. Only part of the rows carry a size: once, few, many, or a class if the clone is expanded.

>.|TRBJ1-1|TRBV18|.
CASSPGYLNTEAFF
TGTGCCAGCTCACCAGGATACTTGAACACTGAAGCTTTCTTT
>.|TRBJ2-7|TRBV2|.
CASVNDPKGEQYF
TGTGCCAGCGTAAACGACCCGAAGGGCGAGCAGTACTTC
>.|TRBJ2-7|TRBV5-1|TRBD2
CASSLDLAGTYEQYF
TGCGCCAGCAGCTTGGACCTAGCGGGCACCTACGAGCAGTACTTC
>.|TRBJ2-1|TRBV9|TRBD1
CASSGGWDRVTSYNEQFF
TGTGCCAGCAGCGGGGGATGGGACAGGGTAACCTCCTACAATGAGCAGTTCTTC
>.|TRBJ1-3|TRBV5-4|.
CASSLVGVDSGNTIYF
TGTGCCAGCAGCTTGGTGGGGGTGGACTCTGGAAACACCATATATTTT
>.|TRBJ1-6|TRBV19|.
CASSIPGYSPLHF
TGTGCCAGTAGTATTCCCGGTTATTCACCCCTCCACTTT
>.|TRBJ1-6|TRBV5-1|TRBD1
CASSLGATGTSPLHF
TGCGCCAGCAGCTTGGGGGCGACAGGGACTTCACCCCTCCACTTT
>.|TRBJ1-1|TRBV6-1|TRBD1
CASGEQGRNTEAFF
TGTGCCAGCGGAGAACAGGGGCGGAACACTGAAGCTTTCTTT
>.|TRBJ2-3|TRBV7-9|TRBD2
CASSLLRGAGDTQYF
TGTGCCAGCAGCTTATTGCGGGGGGCGGGAGATACGCAGTATTTT
>.|TRBJ1-4|TRBV7-9|.
CASSLDSVNEKLFF
TGTGCCAGCAGCCTGGACAGCGTCAATGAAAAACTGTTTTTT
>.|TRBJ2-3|TRBV5-4|.
CASGLDLEDTQYF
TGTGCCAGCGGCCTGGATCTGGAAGATACGCAGTATTTT
>.|TRBJ2-1|TRBV9|.
CASSPLADAYNEQFF
TGTGCCAGCAGCCCTTTGGCGGATGCCTACAATGAGCAGTTCTTC
>.|TRBJ1-1|TRBV5-1|.
CASSLAVGTPSPEAFF
TGCGCCAGCAGCTTGGCCGTGGGGACTCCCAGCCCTGAAGCTTTCTTT
>once|TRBJ2-2|TRBV19|.
CASRTGTTNTGELFF
TGTGCCAGTAGGACCGGGACAACGAACACCGGGGAGCTGTTTTTT
>.|TRBJ2-1|TRBV19|TRBD1
CASRPTGTGGYNEQFF
TGTGCCAGTAGACCAACCGGGACAGGGGGGTACAATGAGCAGTTCTTC
>.|TRBJ2-3|TRBV5-4|TRBD2
CASRGGVSDTQYF
TGTGCCAGCAGGGGGGGGGTCTCAGATACGCAGTATTTT
>.|TRBJ2-5|TRBV29-1|TRBD2
CSVGEASGDKQETQYF
TGCAGCGTGGGGGAGGCTAGCGGGGATAAACAAGAGACCCAGTACTTC
>once|TRBJ1-5|TRBV23-1|TRBD1
CASSQGGGQHINQAQHF
TGCGCCAGCAGTCAAGGGGGGGGACAGCATATCAATCAGGCCCAGCATTTT
>.|TRBJ2-1|TRBV25-1|.
CASDRSGRRGGEQFF
TGTGCCAGCGATCGTTCCGGGCGGAGGGGGGGTGAGCAGTTCTTC
>once|TRBJ1-2|TRBV28|.
CASSPKLYGYTF
TGTGCCAGCAGCCCTAAATTATATGGCTACACCTTC
>.|TRBJ2-3|TRBV6-5|.
CASSLTAADTQYF
TGTGCCAGCAGCCTGACAGCGGCAGATACGCAGTATTTT
>.|TRBJ1-1|TRBV18|.
CASSPVATEAFF
TGTGCCAGCTCACCTGTAGCCACTGAAGCTTTCTTT
>.|TRBJ1-5|TRBV19|TRBD1
CASRHRGDQPQHF
TGTGCCAGTAGACACAGGGGGGATCAGCCCCAGCATTTT
>.|TRBJ1-2|TRBV19|.
CASSIRGGASHGYTF
TGTGCCAGTAGTATAAGGGGGGGCGCAAGTCATGGCTACACCTTC
>once|TRBJ2-5|TRBV11-2|TRBD2
CASKPGSSGGVVTQYF
TGTGCCAGCAAACCCGGAAGTAGCGGGGGGGTTGTGACCCAGTACTTC
>.|TRBJ2-5|TRBV9|.
CASSLQGRAQETQYF
TGTGCCAGCAGCCTTCAAGGTAGGGCACAAGAGACCCAGTACTTC
>.|TRBJ1-5|TRBV27|.
CASSLKGLGQPQHF
TGTGCCAGCAGTTTAAAGGGGCTTGGACAGCCCCAGCATTTT